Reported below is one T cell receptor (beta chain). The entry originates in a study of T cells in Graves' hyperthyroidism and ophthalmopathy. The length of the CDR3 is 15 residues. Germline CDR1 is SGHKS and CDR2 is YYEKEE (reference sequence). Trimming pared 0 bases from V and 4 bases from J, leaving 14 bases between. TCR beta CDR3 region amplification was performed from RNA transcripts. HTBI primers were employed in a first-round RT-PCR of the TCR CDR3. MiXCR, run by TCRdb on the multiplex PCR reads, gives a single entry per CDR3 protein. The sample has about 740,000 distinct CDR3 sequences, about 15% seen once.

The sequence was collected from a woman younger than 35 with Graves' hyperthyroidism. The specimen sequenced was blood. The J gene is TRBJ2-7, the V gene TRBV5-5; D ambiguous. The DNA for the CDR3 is TGTGCCAGCAGCTTGGAACGACTTGGAGTATACGAGCAGTACTTC. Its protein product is CASSLERLGVYEQYF.